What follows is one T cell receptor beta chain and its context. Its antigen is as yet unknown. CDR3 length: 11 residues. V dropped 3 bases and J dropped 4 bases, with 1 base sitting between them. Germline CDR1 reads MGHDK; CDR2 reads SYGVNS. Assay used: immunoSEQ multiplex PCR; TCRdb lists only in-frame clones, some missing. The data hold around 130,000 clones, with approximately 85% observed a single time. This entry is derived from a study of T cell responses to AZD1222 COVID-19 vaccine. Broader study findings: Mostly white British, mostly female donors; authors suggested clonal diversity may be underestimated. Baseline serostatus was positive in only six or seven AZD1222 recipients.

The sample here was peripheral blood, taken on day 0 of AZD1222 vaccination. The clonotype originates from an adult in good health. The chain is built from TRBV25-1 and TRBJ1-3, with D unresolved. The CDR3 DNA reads TGTGCCAGCAGTGACGGAAACACCATATATTTT. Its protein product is CASSDGNTIYF.